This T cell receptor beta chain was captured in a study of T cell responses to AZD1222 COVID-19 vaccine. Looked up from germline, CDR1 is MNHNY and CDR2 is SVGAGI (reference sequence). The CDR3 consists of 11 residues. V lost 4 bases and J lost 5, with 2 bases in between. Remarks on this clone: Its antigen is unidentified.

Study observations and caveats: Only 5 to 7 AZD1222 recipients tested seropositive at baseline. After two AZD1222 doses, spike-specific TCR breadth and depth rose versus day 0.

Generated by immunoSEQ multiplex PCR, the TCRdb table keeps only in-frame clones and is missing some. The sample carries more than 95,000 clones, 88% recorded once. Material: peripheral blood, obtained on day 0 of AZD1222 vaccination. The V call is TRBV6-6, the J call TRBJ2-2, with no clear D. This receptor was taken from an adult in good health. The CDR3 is CASSWTGELFF. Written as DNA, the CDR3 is TGTGCCAGCAGTTGGACCGGGGAGCTGTTTTTT.